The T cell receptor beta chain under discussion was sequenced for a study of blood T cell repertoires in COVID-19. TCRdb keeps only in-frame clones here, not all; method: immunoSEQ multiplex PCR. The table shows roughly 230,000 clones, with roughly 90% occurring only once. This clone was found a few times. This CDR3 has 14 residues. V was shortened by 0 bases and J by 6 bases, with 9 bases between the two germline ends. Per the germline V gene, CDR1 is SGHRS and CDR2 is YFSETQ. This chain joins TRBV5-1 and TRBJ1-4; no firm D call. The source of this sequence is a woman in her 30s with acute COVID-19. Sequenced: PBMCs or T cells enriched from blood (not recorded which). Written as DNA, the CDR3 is TGCGCCAGCAGCTTGGAGGCAGGTTATGAAAAACTGTTTTTT. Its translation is CASSLEAGYEKLFF.